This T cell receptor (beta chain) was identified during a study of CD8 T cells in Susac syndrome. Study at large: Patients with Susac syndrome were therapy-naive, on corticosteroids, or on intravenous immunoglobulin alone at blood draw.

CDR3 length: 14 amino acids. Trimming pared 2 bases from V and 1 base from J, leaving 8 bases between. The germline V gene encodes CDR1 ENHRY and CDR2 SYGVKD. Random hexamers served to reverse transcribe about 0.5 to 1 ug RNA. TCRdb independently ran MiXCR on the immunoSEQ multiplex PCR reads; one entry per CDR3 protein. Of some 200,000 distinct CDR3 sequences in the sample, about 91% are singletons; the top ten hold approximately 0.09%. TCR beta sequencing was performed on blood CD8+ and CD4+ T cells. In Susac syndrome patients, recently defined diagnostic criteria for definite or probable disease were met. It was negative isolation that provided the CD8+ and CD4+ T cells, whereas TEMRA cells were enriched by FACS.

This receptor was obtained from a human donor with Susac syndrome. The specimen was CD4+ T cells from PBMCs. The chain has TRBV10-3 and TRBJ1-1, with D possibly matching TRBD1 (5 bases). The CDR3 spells CAISEGAGNTEAFF. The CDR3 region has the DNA TGTGCCATCAGTGAGGGGGCCGGGAACACTGAAGCTTTCTTT.